This T cell receptor (beta chain) was documented in a study of T-cell memory formation after mild COVID-19. The study's findings and limits: Among clones contracting day 15 to 85, CD4/CD8 was balanced, whereas later expanders leaned CD4+.

About this clonotype: The antigen is not known.

5'RACE, which relied on constant-segment primers, yielded TCR alpha and TCR beta cDNA libraries carrying sample barcodes and UMIs. TCRdb re-called the 5' RACE reads through MiXCR, storing one row per CDR3 protein. This table has a few hundred thousand distinct CDR3 sequences, about a fifth appearing once. CDR1 SGHKS and CDR2 YYEKEE come from the germline V gene (reference sequence). V gave up 1 base and J gave up 2 bases; unmatched junction bases: 8. The CDR3 runs to 16 residues. The V call is TRBV5-5, the J call TRBJ1-2, with TRBD1 matching over 7 bases. The sequenced material came from PBMCs or a T cell subset sorted from them (not recorded which). The receptor was derived from an adult woman who had mild COVID-19 (a few samples of this study predate the infection). Cell type and time point are not known. The CDR3 sequence is CASSLWGDSLNYGYTF. CDR3 DNA: TGTGCCAGCAGCTTGTGGGGGGACAGCCTAAACTATGGCTACACCTTC.